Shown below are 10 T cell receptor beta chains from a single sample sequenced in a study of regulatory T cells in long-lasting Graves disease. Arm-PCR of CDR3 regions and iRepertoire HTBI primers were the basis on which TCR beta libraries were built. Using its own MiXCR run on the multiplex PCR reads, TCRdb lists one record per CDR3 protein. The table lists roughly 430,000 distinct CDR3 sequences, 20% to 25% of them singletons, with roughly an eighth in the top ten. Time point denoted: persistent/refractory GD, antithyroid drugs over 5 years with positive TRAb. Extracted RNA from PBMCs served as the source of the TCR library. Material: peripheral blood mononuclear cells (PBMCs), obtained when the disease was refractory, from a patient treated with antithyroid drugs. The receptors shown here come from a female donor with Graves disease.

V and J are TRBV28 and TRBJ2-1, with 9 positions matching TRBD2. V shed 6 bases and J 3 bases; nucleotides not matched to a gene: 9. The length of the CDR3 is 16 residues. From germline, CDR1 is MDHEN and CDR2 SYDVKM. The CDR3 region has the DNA TGTGCCAGCAGCCGGGGGGCTAGCGGGGACTACAATGAGCAGTTCTTC. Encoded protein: CASSRGASGDYNEQFF.

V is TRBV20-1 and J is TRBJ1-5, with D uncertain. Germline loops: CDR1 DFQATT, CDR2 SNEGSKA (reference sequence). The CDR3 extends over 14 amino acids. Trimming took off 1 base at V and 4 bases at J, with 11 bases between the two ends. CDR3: CSARGSRGNQPQHF. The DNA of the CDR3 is TGCAGTGCTAGAGGCAGCCGGGGTAATCAGCCCCAGCATTTT.

This CDR3 reads CSAQTGLAGGNEQFF. DNA of the CDR3: TGCAGTGCTCAAACCGGACTAGCGGGAGGTAATGAGCAGTTCTTC. The chain has TRBV20-1 and TRBJ2-1; 14 positions agree with TRBD2. The CDR3 runs to 15 residues. Trimming cost V 5 bases and J 7 bases; bases outside gene matches: 7. Germline loops: CDR1 DFQATT, CDR2 SNEGSKA (reference sequence).

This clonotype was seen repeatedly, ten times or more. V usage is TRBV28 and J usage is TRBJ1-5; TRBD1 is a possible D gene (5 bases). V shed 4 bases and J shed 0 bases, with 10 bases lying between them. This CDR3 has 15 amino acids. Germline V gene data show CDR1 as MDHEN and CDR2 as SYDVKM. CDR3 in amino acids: CASSYLGDSNQPQHF. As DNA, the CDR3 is TGTGCCAGCAGTTACCTAGGGGATAGCAATCAGCCCCAGCATTTT.

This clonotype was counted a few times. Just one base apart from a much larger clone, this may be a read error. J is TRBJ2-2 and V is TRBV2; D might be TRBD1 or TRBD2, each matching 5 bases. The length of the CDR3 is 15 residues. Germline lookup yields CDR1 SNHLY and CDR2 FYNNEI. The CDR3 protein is CASREDRAGTEELFF. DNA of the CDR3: TGTGCCAGCAGGGAGGACCGCGCCGGGACCGAGGAGCTGTTTTTT.

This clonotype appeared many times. The DNA of the CDR3 is TGTGCCAGCAGTGAAGGGACAGGGGATCAAGAGACCCAGTACTTC. This gives the protein CASSEGTGDQETQYF. The V gene is TRBV6-1, the J gene TRBJ2-5; TRBD1 matches 9 bases. Looked up from germline, CDR1 is MNHNS and CDR2 is SASEGT. The CDR3 runs 15 residues. The trim removed 1 base at V and 2 bases at J, leaving 2 bases unmatched.

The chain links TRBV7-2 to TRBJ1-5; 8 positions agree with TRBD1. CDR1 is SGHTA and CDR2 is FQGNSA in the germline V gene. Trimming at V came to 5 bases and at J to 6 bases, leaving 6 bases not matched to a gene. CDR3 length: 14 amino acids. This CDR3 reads CASSPTGAGQPQHF. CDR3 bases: TGTGCCAGCAGCCCGACAGGGGCGGGTCAGCCCCAGCATTTT.

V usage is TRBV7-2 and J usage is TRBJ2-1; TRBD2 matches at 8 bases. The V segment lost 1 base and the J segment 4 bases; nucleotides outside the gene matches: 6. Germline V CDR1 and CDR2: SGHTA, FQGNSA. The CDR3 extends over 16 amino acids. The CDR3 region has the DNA TGTGCCAGCAGCTTAGAAGCAGCGGGAGCTTACAATGAGCAGTTCTTC. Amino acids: CASSLEAAGAYNEQFF.

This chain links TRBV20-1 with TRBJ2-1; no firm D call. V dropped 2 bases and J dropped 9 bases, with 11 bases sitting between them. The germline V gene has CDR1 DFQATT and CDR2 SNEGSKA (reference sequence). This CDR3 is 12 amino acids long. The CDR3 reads CSARRTVREQFF. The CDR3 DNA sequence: TGCAGTGCTAGAAGGACCGTACGTGAGCAGTTCTTC.

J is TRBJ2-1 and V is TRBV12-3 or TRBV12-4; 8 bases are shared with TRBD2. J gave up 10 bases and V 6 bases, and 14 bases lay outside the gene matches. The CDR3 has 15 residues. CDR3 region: CASSHPPAGEGEQFF. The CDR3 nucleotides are TGTGCCAGCAGCCACCCCCCAGCGGGAGAGGGAGAGCAGTTCTTC.